Following are 8 T cell receptor beta chains from one sample sequenced in a study of T-cell reconstitution after alpha-beta-depleted transplantation in children. TCRbeta library preparation incorporated unique molecular identifiers. In TCRdb, the PCR reads were re-called with MiXCR into one record per CDR3 protein. This sample has about 640,000 distinct CDR3 sequences, with approximately 12% found just once. The sample in question was PBMCs, mostly from graft donor cells, obtained 360 days after TCRalphabeta/CD19-depleted stem cell transplant. Receptors originate from a male patient younger than 18 who had a stem cell transplant for acute myeloid leukemia, so the T cells may come from the graft donor.

In this sample, this clonotype turned up a few times. This chain joins TRBV12-3 or TRBV12-4 and TRBJ2-7; D is undetermined. This CDR3 has 14 amino acids. V was clipped by 6 bases and J by 4 bases, with 16 bases between them. The CDR3: CASRRETPLYEQYF. CDR3 in DNA: TGTGCCAGCAGGCGAGAGACTCCTTTGTACGAGCAGTACTTC.

This clonotype was found a few times. This chain links TRBV29-1 with TRBJ2-7; perhaps D is TRBD1 or TRBD2 (6 bases each). CDR1 SQVTM and CDR2 ANQGSEA come from the germline V gene. CDR3 size: 13 residues. The V and J ends lost 4 bases and 7 bases respectively, with 17 bases between them. The CDR3 DNA sequence: TGCAGCGTTGTAGTTCGGGGGCCGAAAGAGCAGTACTTC. Protein: CSVVVRGPKEQYF.

This clonotype was detected a few times. This CDR3 is CASSSQVPGLAGGPDTGELFF. For the CDR3, the DNA is TGTGCCAGCAGCTCGCAAGTCCCGGGACTAGCGGGAGGGCCGGACACCGGGGAGCTGTTTTTT. The V and J genes are TRBV13 and TRBJ2-2; TRBD2 matches at 16 bases. Unmatched junction bases numbered 14, after V lost 4 bases and J lost 3 bases. The germline CDR1 and CDR2 sequences are PRHDT and FYEKMQ (reference sequence). This CDR3 comprises 21 residues.

This clonotype was detected a few times. CDR3 DNA sequence: TGCAGCGTTGCCAGAACCTACGAGCAGTACTTC. Translated: CSVARTYEQYF. The gene calls are TRBV29-1 and TRBJ2-7; D is uncertain. The CDR3 sequence is 11 residues long. Germline V CDR1 and CDR2: SQVTM, ANQGSEA. The V end lost 4 bases, the J end lost 2 bases, and 6 bases lay between the germline ends.

This clonotype showed up just a few times. The V gene is TRBV20-1, the J gene TRBJ2-7, with 9 bases fitting TRBD2. CDR1 is DFQATT, CDR2 SNEGSKA, per germline (reference sequence). V was clipped by 6 bases and J by 4 bases; unmatched bases: 13. The CDR3 length is 15 residues. DNA for the CDR3: TGCAGTGCCTCAGCCAGGGGACTAGCAGATTACGAGCAGTACTTC. It codes for CSASARGLADYEQYF.

This clonotype was found a few times. The chain employs TRBV18 and TRBJ1-1, with D uncertain. Trimming shortened V by 1 base and J by 0 bases, and 18 bases separated the two germline ends. Per the germline V gene, CDR1 is KGHSH and CDR2 is LQKENI. CDR3 length: 18 residues. The CDR3 DNA sequence: TGTGCCAGCTCACCACAGGGCAGAAGGTCGTTCATGAACACTGAAGCTTTCTTT. It is translated as CASSPQGRRSFMNTEAFF.

This clonotype was seen a handful of times. The rearrangement joins TRBV27 to TRBJ1-5, with D possibly being TRBD1 (5 bases). The CDR3 consists of 19 residues. The germline V and J ends were trimmed by 5 bases and 0 bases, with 23 bases remaining between them. Germline CDR1 reads MNHEY; CDR2 reads SMNVEV (reference sequence). CDR3 in DNA: TGTGCCAGCAGTCAACATTCCGCGACAGCCGATTATAGCAATCAGCCCCAGCATTTT. This translates into CASSQHSATADYSNQPQHF.

Comment on this clonotype: A much larger clone lies a single base off, so this may be a read error. V gene TRBV20-1 combines with J gene TRBJ2-2; TRBD2 matches 8 bases. The CDR3 runs to 14 residues. CDR1 is DFQATT, CDR2 SNEGSKA, per germline (reference sequence). CDR3 bases: TGCAGTGCTCCTAGCGGGTCGCTCACCAGGGAGCTGTTTTTT. Protein: CSAPSGSLTRELFF.